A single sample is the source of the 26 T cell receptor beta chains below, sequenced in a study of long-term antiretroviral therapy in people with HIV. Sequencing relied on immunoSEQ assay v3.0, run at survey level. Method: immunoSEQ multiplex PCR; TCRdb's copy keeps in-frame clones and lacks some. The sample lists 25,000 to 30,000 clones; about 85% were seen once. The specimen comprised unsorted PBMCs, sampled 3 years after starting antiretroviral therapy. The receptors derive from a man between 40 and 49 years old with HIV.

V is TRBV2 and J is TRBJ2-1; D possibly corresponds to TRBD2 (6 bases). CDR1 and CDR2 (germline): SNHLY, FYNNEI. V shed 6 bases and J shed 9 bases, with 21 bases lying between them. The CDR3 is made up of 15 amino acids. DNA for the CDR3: TGTGCCAGCAGGGTCCGGGACTCTCTTTCCAGTGAGCAGTTCTTC. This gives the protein CASRVRDSLSSEQFF.

CDR3 sequence reads: CASSLVGPDTQYF. CDR3 coding DNA: TGTGCCAGCAGCCTGGTGGGCCCAGATACGCAGTATTTT. The rearrangement links TRBV5-5 to TRBJ2-3; D not resolved. The CDR3 has 13 residues. V shed 4 bases and J shed 4 bases, with 10 bases lying between them. Germline V CDR1 and CDR2: SGHKS, YYEKEE (reference sequence).

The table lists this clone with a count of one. This CDR3 reads CASSEGQNFDGYTF. DNA for the CDR3: TGTGCCAGCAGTGAGGGACAGAATTTTGATGGCTACACCTTC. The V gene is TRBV25-1, the J gene TRBJ1-2; 7 bases align to TRBD1. CDR3 size: 14 residues. CDR1 MGHDK and CDR2 SYGVNS come from the germline V gene. The V segment lost 3 bases and the J segment 6 bases; nucleotides outside the gene matches: 7.

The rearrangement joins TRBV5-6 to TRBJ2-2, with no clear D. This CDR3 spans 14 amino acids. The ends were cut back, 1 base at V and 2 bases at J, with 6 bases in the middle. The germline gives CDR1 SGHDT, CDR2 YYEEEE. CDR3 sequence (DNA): TGTGCCAGCAGCTTGAGTTTTAACACCGGGGAGCTGTTTTTT. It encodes CASSLSFNTGELFF.

In nucleotides, the CDR3 is TGCGCCAGCAGCTTGGGGGCAGGGGAGACTGAAAAACTGTTTTTT. Translating it yields CASSLGAGETEKLFF. The genes are TRBV5-1 and TRBJ1-4, with a possible D match to TRBD1 (6 bases). CDR3 size: 15 residues. V was trimmed by 0 bases and J by 7 bases, leaving 13 bases between them. Germline CDR1 SGHRS, CDR2 YFSETQ.

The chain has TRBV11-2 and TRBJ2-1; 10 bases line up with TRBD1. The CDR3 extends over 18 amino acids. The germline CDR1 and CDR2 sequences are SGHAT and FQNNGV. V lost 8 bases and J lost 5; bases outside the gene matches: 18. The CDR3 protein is CASRSGTGVLAENNEQFF. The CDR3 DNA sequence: TGTGCCAGCCGATCCGGGACAGGGGTGCTAGCGGAAAACAATGAGCAGTTCTTC.

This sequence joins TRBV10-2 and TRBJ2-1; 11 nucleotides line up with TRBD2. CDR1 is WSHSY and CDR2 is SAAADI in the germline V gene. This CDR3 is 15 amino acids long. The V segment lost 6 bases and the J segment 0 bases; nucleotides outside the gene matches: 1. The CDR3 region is CASRTSGVSYNEQFF. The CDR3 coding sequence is TGCGCCAGCAGGACTAGCGGGGTCTCCTACAATGAGCAGTTCTTC.

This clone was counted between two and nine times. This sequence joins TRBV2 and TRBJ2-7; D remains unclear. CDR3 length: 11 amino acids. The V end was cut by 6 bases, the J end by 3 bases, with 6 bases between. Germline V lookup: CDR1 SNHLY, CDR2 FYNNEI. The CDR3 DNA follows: TGTGCCAGCAGCCCGGTCTACGAGCAGTACTTC. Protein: CASSPVYEQYF.

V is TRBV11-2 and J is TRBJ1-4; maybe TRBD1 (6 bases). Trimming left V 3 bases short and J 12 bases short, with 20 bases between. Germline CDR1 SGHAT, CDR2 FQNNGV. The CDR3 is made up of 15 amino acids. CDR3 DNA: TGTGCCAGCAGCTTTCGGGAACAGGGCCCGTACGAACTGTTTTTT. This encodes CASSFREQGPYELFF.

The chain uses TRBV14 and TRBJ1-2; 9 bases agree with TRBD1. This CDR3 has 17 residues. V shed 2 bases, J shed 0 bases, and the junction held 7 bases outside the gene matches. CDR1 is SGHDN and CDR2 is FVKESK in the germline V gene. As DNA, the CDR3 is TGTGCCAGCAGCCAACTACAGGGGGCCCACCCTAACTATGGCTACACCTTC. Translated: CASSQLQGAHPNYGYTF.

CDR3 coding DNA: TGCGCCAGCAGCCCAAGGACAGGGGGTCTGAACACTGAAGCTTTCTTT. Its translation: CASSPRTGGLNTEAFF. V and J are TRBV5-1 and TRBJ1-1, with TRBD1 matching 10 bases. The CDR3 totals 16 residues. The V gene end was trimmed by 4 bases and the J gene end by 0 bases; junction bases not matched to a gene: 6. Per germline, CDR1 SGHRS and CDR2 YFSETQ.

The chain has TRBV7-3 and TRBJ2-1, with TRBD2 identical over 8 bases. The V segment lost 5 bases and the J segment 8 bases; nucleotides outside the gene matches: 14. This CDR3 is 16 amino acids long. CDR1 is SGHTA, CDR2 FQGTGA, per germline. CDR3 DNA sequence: TGTGCCAGCAGCACCTTCCCGGGGGGGACTTACGATGAGCAGTTCTTC. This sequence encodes CASSTFPGGTYDEQFF. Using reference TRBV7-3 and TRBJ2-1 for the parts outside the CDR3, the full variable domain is GAGVSQTPSNKVTEKGKYVELRCDPISGHTALYWYRQSLGQGPEFLIYFQGTGAADDSGLPNDRFFAVRPEGSVSTLKIQRTERGDSAVYLCASSTFPGGTYDEQFFGPGTRLTVL.

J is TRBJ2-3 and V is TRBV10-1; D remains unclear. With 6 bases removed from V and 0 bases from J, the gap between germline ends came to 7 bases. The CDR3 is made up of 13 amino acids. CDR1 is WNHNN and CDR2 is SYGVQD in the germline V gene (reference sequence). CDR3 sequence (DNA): TGCGCCAGCAGCCCGATGAGCACAGATACGCAGTATTTT. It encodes CASSPMSTDTQYF.

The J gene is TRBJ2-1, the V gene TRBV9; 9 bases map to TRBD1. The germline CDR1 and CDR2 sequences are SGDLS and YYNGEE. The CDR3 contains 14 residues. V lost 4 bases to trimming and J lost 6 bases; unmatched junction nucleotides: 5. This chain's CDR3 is CASSLGTGSNEQFF. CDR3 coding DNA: TGTGCCAGCAGCCTGGGGACAGGGAGCAATGAGCAGTTCTTC.

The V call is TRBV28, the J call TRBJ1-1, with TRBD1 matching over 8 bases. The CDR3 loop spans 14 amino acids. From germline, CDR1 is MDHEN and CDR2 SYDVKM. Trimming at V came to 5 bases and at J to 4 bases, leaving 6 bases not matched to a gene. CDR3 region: CASSLTGGSTEAFF. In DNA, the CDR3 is TGTGCCAGCAGTCTCACAGGGGGTTCCACTGAAGCTTTCTTT. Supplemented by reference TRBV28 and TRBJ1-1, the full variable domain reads DVKVTQSSRYLVKRTGEKVFLECVQDMDHENMFWYRQDPGLGLRLIYFSYDVKMKEKGDIPEGYSVSREKKERFSLILESASTNQTSMYLCASSLTGGSTEAFFGQGTRLTVV.

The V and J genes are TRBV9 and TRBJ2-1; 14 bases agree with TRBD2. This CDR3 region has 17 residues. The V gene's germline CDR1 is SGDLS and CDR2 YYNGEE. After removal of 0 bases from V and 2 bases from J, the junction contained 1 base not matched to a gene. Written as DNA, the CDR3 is TGTGCCAGCAGCGTAGGGGGACTAGCGGGAGCCTACAATGAGCAGTTCTTC. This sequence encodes CASSVGGLAGAYNEQFF.

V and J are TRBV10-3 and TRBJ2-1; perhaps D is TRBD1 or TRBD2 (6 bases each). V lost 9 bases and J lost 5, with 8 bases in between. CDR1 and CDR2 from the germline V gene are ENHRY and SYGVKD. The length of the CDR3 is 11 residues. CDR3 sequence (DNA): TGTGCCATTGGGGGGCACAATGAGCAGTTCTTC. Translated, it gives CAIGGHNEQFF.

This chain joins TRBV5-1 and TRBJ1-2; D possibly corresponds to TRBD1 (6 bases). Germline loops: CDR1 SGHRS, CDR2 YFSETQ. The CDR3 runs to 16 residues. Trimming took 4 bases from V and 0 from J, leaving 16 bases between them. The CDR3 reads CASSVLLGGANYGYTF. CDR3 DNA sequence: TGCGCCAGCAGCGTACTTTTAGGGGGAGCTAACTATGGCTACACCTTC.

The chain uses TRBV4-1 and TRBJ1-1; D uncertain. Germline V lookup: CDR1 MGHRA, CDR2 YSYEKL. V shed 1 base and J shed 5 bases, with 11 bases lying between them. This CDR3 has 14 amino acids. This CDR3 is CASSQAQGLTEAFF. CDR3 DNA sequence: TGCGCCAGCAGCCAAGCGCAAGGGCTGACTGAAGCTTTCTTT.

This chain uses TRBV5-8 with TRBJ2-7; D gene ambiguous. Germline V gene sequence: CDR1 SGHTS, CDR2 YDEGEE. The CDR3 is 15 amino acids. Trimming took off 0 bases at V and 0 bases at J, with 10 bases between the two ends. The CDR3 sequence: CASSLAWRFSYEQYF. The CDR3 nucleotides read TGTGCCAGCAGCTTGGCTTGGCGGTTCTCCTACGAGCAGTACTTC.

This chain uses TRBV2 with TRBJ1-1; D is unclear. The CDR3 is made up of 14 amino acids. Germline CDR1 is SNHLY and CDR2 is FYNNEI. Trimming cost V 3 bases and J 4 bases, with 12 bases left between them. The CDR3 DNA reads TGTGCCAGCAGTGAGTCACGCGTTGGCACTGAAGCTTTCTTT. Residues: CASSESRVGTEAFF.

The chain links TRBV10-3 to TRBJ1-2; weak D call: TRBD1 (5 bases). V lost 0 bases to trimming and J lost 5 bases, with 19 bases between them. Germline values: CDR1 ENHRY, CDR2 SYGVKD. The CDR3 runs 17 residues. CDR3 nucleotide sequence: TGTGCCATCAGTGAGTCGTTCCCGGACAACGCTTGGTATGGCTACACCTTC. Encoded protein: CAISESFPDNAWYGYTF.

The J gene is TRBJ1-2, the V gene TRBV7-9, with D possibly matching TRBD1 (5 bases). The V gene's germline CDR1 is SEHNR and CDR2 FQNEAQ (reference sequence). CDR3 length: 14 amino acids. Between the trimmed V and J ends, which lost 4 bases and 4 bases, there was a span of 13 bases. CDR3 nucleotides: TGTGCCAGCAGCTCCGGGACGTGGGTCTATGGCTACACCTTC. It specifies CASSSGTWVYGYTF. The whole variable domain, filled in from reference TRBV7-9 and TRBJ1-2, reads DTGVSQNPRHKITKRGQNVTFRCDPISEHNRLYWYRQTLGQGPEFLTYFQNEAQLEKSRLLSDRFSAERPKGSFSTLEIQRTEQGDSAMYLCASSSGTWVYGYTFGSGTRLTVV.

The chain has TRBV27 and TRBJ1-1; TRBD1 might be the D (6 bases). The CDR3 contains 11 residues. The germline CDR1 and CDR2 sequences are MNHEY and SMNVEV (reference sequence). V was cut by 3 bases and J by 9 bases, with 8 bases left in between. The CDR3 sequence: CASSLGQKAFF. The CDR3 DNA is TGTGCCAGCAGTTTGGGACAAAAAGCTTTCTTT.

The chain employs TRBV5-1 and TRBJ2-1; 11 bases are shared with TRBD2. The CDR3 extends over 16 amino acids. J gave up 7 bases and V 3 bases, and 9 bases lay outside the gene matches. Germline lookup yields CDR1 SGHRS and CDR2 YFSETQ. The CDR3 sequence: CASSYILAGVGNEQFF. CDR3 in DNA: TGCGCCAGCAGCTATATACTAGCGGGAGTTGGGAATGAGCAGTTCTTC.

CDR3 sequence (DNA): TGTGCCAGCAGTGACCCGGGTAACAGGGACAGGGGGGGAGCTAACTATGGCTACACCTTC. Protein sequence: CASSDPGNRDRGGANYGYTF. The chain carries TRBV6-4 and TRBJ1-2; 11 bases match TRBD1. V dropped 2 bases and J dropped 0; count of bases not matched to a gene: 14. Germline V gives CDR1 MRHNA, CDR2 SNTAGT. This CDR3 region has 20 residues.